This TCR beta chain came from a study of cytomegalovirus exposure and HLA in healthy donors. General study results and limits: For cytomegalovirus status, the classifier reportedly gave diagnoses with high specificity and sensitivity. The tendency of first-cohort TCR clusters to co-occur in the 100 to 150 validation repertoires emerged from a later analysis.

Details on this clone: The antigen is undetermined.

Trimming stripped 2 bases from V and 4 bases from J, with 14 bases between. Germline V CDR1 and CDR2: SGHVS, FQNEAQ. The CDR3 consists of 15 residues. Sequencing used immunoSEQ multiplex PCR; TCRdb keeps in-frame clones, though not all of them. The table includes around 74,000 clones, around four fifths detected once. This receptor was identified in a man aged 30-40 years in good health and CMV-seronegative. This chain uses TRBV7-8 with TRBJ2-5; tentatively, D is TRBD1 (6 bases). The source material was PBMCs. The CDR3 protein is CASSLRAGVRETQYF. The CDR3 DNA follows: TGTGCCAGCAGCTTAAGGGCAGGGGTTCGAGAGACCCAGTACTTC. Combining the CDR3 with reference TRBV7-8 and TRBJ2-5 gives the whole variable domain GAGVSQSPRYKVAKRGQDVALRCDPISGHVSLFWYQQALGQGPEFLTYFQNEAQLDKSGLPSDRFFAERPEGSVSTLKIQRTQQEDSAVYLCASSLRAGVRETQYFGPGTRLLVL.